This entry lists 22 T cell receptor beta chains sequenced from one sample in a study of shared clonotypes between healthy human individuals. Here immunoSEQ multiplex PCR was the method, and the copy in TCRdb shows in-frame clones only, minus some. In the table there are 850,000 to 1,200,000 clones, 70% to 80% of which are singletons. What was sequenced was memory CD4+ T cells sorted from blood. This sample's subset: CD45RA-negative fraction. These receptors all come from a man aged 18 to 29 in good health.

With regard to this clone: The sample has other DNA sequences that encode this CDR3 too. The chain is built from TRBV5-1 and TRBJ1-5; D call uncertain. The CDR3 consists of 13 residues. Germline V gene sequence: CDR1 SGHRS, CDR2 YFSETQ. V was cut by 3 bases and J by 4 bases, with 8 bases left in between. The DNA for the CDR3 is TGCGCCAGCAGCTCGGGCCCAAATCAGCCCCAGCATTTT. Its protein product is CASSSGPNQPQHF.

This chain uses TRBV15 with TRBJ2-7, with D maybe TRBD2 (7 bases). The CDR3 spans 14 residues. The V gene lost 6 bases and the J gene lost 1 base, with 13 bases spanning the gap. The germline V gene encodes CDR1 LNHNV and CDR2 YYDKDF (reference sequence). CDR3 bases: TGTGCCACCAGGGGGGGGCTAGCATCCTACGAGCAGTACTTC. Translating gives CATRGGLASYEQYF.

The chain is built from TRBV7-2 and TRBJ2-1; D may be TRBD2 (5 bases). V gave up 6 bases and J gave up 3 bases, with 9 bases separating them. The CDR3 is 13 amino acids. Germline assignment: CDR1 SGHTA and CDR2 FQGNSA. CDR3: CASSVTSYNEQFF. Here the CDR3 DNA reads TGTGCCAGCAGTGTTACTAGCTACAATGAGCAGTTCTTC.

The rearrangement joins TRBV7-9 to TRBJ2-7; D possibly uses TRBD1 or TRBD2 (6 bases each). Germline V gives CDR1 SEHNR, CDR2 FQNEAQ (reference sequence). V shed 6 bases and J shed 7 bases, with 13 bases lying between them. The CDR3 is 12 residues long. This CDR3 reads CASSPEGGEQYF. DNA for the CDR3: TGTGCCAGCAGTCCAGAGGGGGGAGAGCAGTACTTC.

Note on this clone: A single base is all that separates this from a far larger clone, so a read error is likely. This chain uses TRBV7-2 with TRBJ1-1, with D hard to call. Germline V gene lookup returns CDR1 SGHTA and CDR2 FQGNSA. Trimming cost V 3 bases and J 9 bases, with 8 bases left between them. The CDR3 consists of 11 residues. The CDR3 nucleotides are TGTGCCAGCAGCTTTGGGAGGAAAGCTTTCTTT. Translation: CASSFGRKAFF.

This chain connects TRBV10-3 to TRBJ2-1; maybe TRBD2 (7 bases). The CDR3 consists of 11 residues. Trimming left V 10 bases short and J 8 bases short, with 12 bases between. Germline CDR1 ENHRY, CDR2 SYGVKD. CDR3 loop: CATRGGDEQFF. The CDR3 region has the DNA TGTGCCACCAGGGGAGGGGATGAGCAGTTCTTC.

The rearrangement links TRBV6-6 to TRBJ1-1; 9 bases match TRBD1. V shed 2 bases and J 1 base; nucleotides not matched to a gene: 5. There are 16 residues in the CDR3. CDR1 MNHNY and CDR2 SVGAGI come from the germline V gene (reference sequence). The CDR3 loop reads CASSYGTGLGNTEAFF. The CDR3 DNA reads as TGTGCCAGCAGTTACGGGACAGGGCTTGGGAACACTGAAGCTTTCTTT.

This chain uses TRBV5-1 with TRBJ2-1; D is possibly TRBD2 (6 bases). There are 15 residues in the CDR3. Trimming pared 4 bases from V and 6 bases from J, leaving 17 bases between. Germline V gene lookup returns CDR1 SGHRS and CDR2 YFSETQ. The CDR3 loop is CASSGAPGLINEQFF. CDR3 DNA: TGCGCCAGCAGCGGAGCCCCGGGACTCATCAATGAGCAGTTCTTC.

This chain connects TRBV19 to TRBJ2-1, with TRBD2 matching over 9 bases. CDR1 LNHDA and CDR2 SQIVND come from the germline V gene (reference sequence). Trimming cost V 4 bases and J 6 bases; bases outside gene matches: 10. This CDR3 is 16 amino acids long. The CDR3 nucleotides are TGTGCCAGTAGTACCCGCGGCGGGGGGGCAGTCAATGAGCAGTTCTTC. It codes for CASSTRGGGAVNEQFF.

This chain uses TRBV6-6 with TRBJ2-5; 10 nucleotides agree with TRBD1. The germline CDR1 and CDR2 sequences are MNHNY and SVGAGI (reference sequence). This CDR3 has 14 amino acids. Trimming took 6 bases from V and 5 from J; bases not matched to a gene: 6. The CDR3 nucleotides are TGTGCCAGCAGACGACAGGGGGCGTGGGAGACCCAGTACTTC. Translated, it gives CASRRQGAWETQYF.

The rearrangement joins TRBV5-1 to TRBJ2-4; D is uncertain. The CDR3 loop spans 16 amino acids. CDR1 SGHRS and CDR2 YFSETQ come from the germline V gene. The V and J ends lost 0 bases and 1 base respectively, with 11 bases between them. The CDR3 region is CASSLGASSAKNIQYF. The DNA of the CDR3 is TGCGCCAGCAGCTTGGGGGCTAGTTCTGCCAAAAACATTCAGTACTTC.

This sequence joins TRBV19 and TRBJ1-3, with 9 bases fitting TRBD1. The junction had 6 bases not matched to a gene; V was cut back by 5 bases and J by 4 bases. CDR1 and CDR2 from the germline V gene are LNHDA and SQIVND (reference sequence). The CDR3 loop spans 15 amino acids. The CDR3 spells CASSPDRGRGNTIYF. The CDR3 bases are TGTGCCAGTAGTCCCGACAGGGGGAGAGGAAACACCATATATTTT.

V is TRBV7-2 and J is TRBJ2-3; D is uncertain. Germline CDR1 SGHTA, CDR2 FQGNSA. With 5 bases removed from V and 6 bases from J, the gap between germline ends came to 21 bases. There are 16 residues in the CDR3. The DNA of the CDR3 is TGTGCCAGCAGCCCACACTCCCACGGATTGGGGGATACGCAGTATTTT. Translated: CASSPHSHGLGDTQYF.

This clone was recorded a few times. CDR3 bases: TGTGCCGGTACAGTGGTGAGAACTGAAGCTTTCTTT. Translated, it gives CAGTVVRTEAFF. The chain employs TRBV30 and TRBJ1-1; unclear D gene. CDR3 length equals 12 residues. V was pared by 8 bases and J by 5 bases, with 15 bases between. Germline V gives CDR1 GTSNPN, CDR2 SVGIG (reference sequence). Variable domain in full (rest from reference TRBV30 and TRBJ1-1): SQTIHQWPATLVQPVGSPLSLECTVEGTSNPNLYWYRQAAGRGLQLLFYSVGIGQISSEVPQNLSASRPQDRQFILSSKKLLLSDSGFYLCAGTVVRTEAFFGQGTRLTVV.

The chain combines TRBV5-1 with TRBJ2-1; 8 nucleotides agree with TRBD2. Germline-derived CDR1 and CDR2 are SGHRS and YFSETQ. The trim removed 2 bases at V and 7 bases at J, leaving 8 bases unmatched. This CDR3 comprises 15 residues. The CDR3 DNA reads TGCGCCAGCAGCTTAGACGGGAGGGCCTTTAATGAGCAGTTCTTC. Residues: CASSLDGRAFNEQFF.

The CDR3 sequence: CASSWTGTATTGELFF. For the CDR3, the DNA is TGTGCCAGCAGCTGGACCGGGACAGCGACAACCGGGGAGCTGTTTTTT. The V gene is TRBV7-6, the J gene TRBJ2-2; 7 nucleotides agree with TRBD1. Germline V gives CDR1 SGHVS, CDR2 FNYEAQ. V lost 4 bases, J lost 5 bases, and 10 bases stayed unmatched. The CDR3 length is 16 residues.

The V call is TRBV10-3, the J call TRBJ2-7; 10 bases line up with TRBD1. V lost 5 bases and J lost 3; bases outside the gene matches: 10. Germline-derived CDR1 and CDR2 are ENHRY and SYGVKD. The CDR3 spans 16 residues. The CDR3 sequence: CAISRRAGTGVYEQYF. As DNA, the CDR3 is TGTGCCATCAGTAGGAGAGCCGGGACAGGGGTCTACGAGCAGTACTTC.

The chain combines TRBV19 with TRBJ1-5; perhaps TRBD1 as D (6 bases). Deletions cut 4 bases from V and 6 bases from J, with 10 bases between. Germline V gene sequence: CDR1 LNHDA, CDR2 SQIVND (reference sequence). CDR3 length: 13 amino acids. The CDR3 sequence: CASSTSGAQPQHF. CDR3 in DNA: TGTGCCAGTAGTACCTCGGGGGCTCAGCCCCAGCATTTT.

Concerning this clone: Distinct nucleotide sequences in the sample also encode this CDR3. The CDR3 DNA reads TGTGCCAGCAGCTTGGGACTAGCCGGCACAGATACGCAGTATTTT. Residues: CASSLGLAGTDTQYF. V usage is TRBV7-9 and J usage is TRBJ2-3; 9 nucleotides align to TRBD2. CDR3 length: 15 residues. V was pared by 3 bases and J by 1 base, with 2 bases of the junction left unmatched. The germline gives CDR1 SEHNR, CDR2 FQNEAQ (reference sequence). The full variable domain, its missing parts supplied by reference TRBV7-9 and TRBJ2-3, is DTGVSQNPRHKITKRGQNVTFRCDPISEHNRLYWYRQTLGQGPEFLTYFQNEAQLEKSRLLSDRFSAERPKGSFSTLEIQRTEQGDSAMYLCASSLGLAGTDTQYFGPGTRLTVL.

About this clone: The sample contains more than one DNA sequence encoding this CDR3. The J gene is TRBJ1-4, the V gene TRBV12-5; no firm D call. The V gene's germline CDR1 is LGHNT and CDR2 FRNRAP. The CDR3 sequence is 16 residues long. V lost 3 bases and J lost 2, with 13 bases in between. The CDR3, as DNA: TGTGCTAGTGGTTTAGGTACCGGGAAGACTAATGAAAAACTGTTTTTT. It translates to CASGLGTGKTNEKLFF.

This clone was observed a single time. The V gene is TRBV12-5, the J gene TRBJ2-3; 7 nucleotides agree with TRBD1. The germline V gene has CDR1 LGHNT and CDR2 FRNRAP. This CDR3 contains 14 residues. The trim removed 4 bases at V and 6 bases at J, leaving 7 bases unmatched. The CDR3 sequence: CASGWRTGEDTQYF. The CDR3 nucleotides are TGTGCTAGTGGTTGGAGAACAGGGGAGGATACGCAGTATTTT.

The chain combines TRBV27 with TRBJ2-7, with TRBD2 matching 8 bases. This CDR3 region has 15 residues. Germline CDR1 and CDR2: MNHEY and SMNVEV (reference sequence). Trimming at V came to 6 bases and at J to 2 bases, leaving 9 bases not matched to a gene. The CDR3 spells CASRAPGTRAYEQYF. CDR3 bases: TGTGCCAGCAGGGCGCCCGGGACTAGAGCCTACGAGCAGTACTTC.